The clone carrying this T cell receptor (beta chain) was detected ten times or more. A single record per CDR3 protein comes from TCRdb applying MiXCR to the RT-PCR reads. The sample lists under 800,000 distinct CDR3 sequences, approximately 13% occurring once. The sample is drawn from a study of response to subunit inactivated influenza vaccine. Per germline, CDR1 DFQATT and CDR2 SNEGSKA (reference sequence). This CDR3 is 11 amino acids long. The ends were cut back, 6 bases at V and 4 bases at J, with 9 bases in the middle. The rearrangement uses TRBV20-1 and TRBJ1-2, with D possibly matching TRBD1 (5 bases). This TCR came from a man aged 50-60 years who received an inactivated influenza vaccine. The material was PBMCs from blood, obtained less than 15 days before vaccination. CDR3 DNA sequence: TGCAGTGCACAGGTGGTCTATGGCTACACCTTC. It is translated as CSAQVVYGYTF.